The 19 T cell receptor beta chains given below trace back to one sample, sequenced in a study of CD8+CD57+ T cells in acquired aplastic anemia (dated 2018 in TCRdb). The run used an Illumina HiSeq 2000. TCR beta VDJ combination and CDR3 sequence profiling used genomic DNA as the template. Using fastp trimming at Q25 and MiXCR clonotype assembly, TCRdb reanalyzed the public sequencing data and kept in-frame beta chains. One record per CDR3 amino acid sequence lists the most common genes and DNA. The sample table holds about 270,000 distinct CDR3 sequences, of which roughly half were seen once. The ten largest account for roughly 8% of the sample. The sample comprised sorted CD4+, CD8+, or CD8+CD57+ T cells (not recorded which) from PBMCs. The receptors stem from a human donor with severe aplastic anemia or a healthy control (not recorded which).

V gene TRBV29-1 combines with J gene TRBJ2-3; 14 bases line up with TRBD2. The J call is in doubt because the DNA end fits TRBJ2-7 better. The germline gives CDR1 SQVTM, CDR2 ANQGSEA. The CDR3 spans 14 residues. As DNA, the CDR3 is TGCAGCGTTGAGGGACTAGCGGGAGCGCGAGAGCAGTACTTC. This translates into CSVEGLAGAREQYF.

This clonotype was seen more than once but under ten times. The chain is built from TRBV19 and TRBJ1-2; 7 nucleotides line up with TRBD1. V shed 6 bases and J 3 bases; nucleotides not matched to a gene: 4. This CDR3 is built from 13 residues. CDR1 and CDR2 (germline): LNHDA, SQIVND (reference sequence). CDR3 protein: CASRDRLDYGYTF. The CDR3 DNA sequence: TGTGCCAGTAGGGACAGGCTGGACTATGGCTACACCTTC.

This clonotype was picked up many times. CDR3 coding DNA: TGTGCCAGCAGCGTAGGACAGGGAACTAATGAAAAACTGTTTTTT. Protein sequence: CASSVGQGTNEKLFF. J is TRBJ1-4 and V is TRBV9; 7 bases align to TRBD1. The CDR3 spans 15 residues. Germline V gene lookup returns CDR1 SGDLS and CDR2 YYNGEE. After removal of 0 bases from V and 1 base from J, the junction contained 0 bases not matched to a gene.

This clonotype was observed a few times. At one end, the junction sequence differs from germline, possibly due to a read error. This chain links TRBV18 with TRBJ1-2; TRBD1 aligns across 7 bases. CDR1 is KGHSH and CDR2 is LQKENI in the germline V gene. The CDR3 totals 13 residues. CDR3: CASSEALQGLVAF. The CDR3 DNA is TGTGCCAGCTCGGAGGCTCTACAGGGGCTAGTAGCCTTC.

V and J are TRBV7-2 and TRBJ2-1, with D possibly TRBD2 on 6 matching bases. The CDR3 runs to 11 residues. V shed 5 bases and J shed 16 bases, with 15 bases lying between them. Germline loops: CDR1 SGHTA, CDR2 FQGNSA. CDR3 DNA sequence: TGTGCCAGCAGCGAACGACTAGTTGGATTCTTC. Translated: CASSERLVGFF.

The J gene is TRBJ2-7, the V gene TRBV2; D perhaps matches TRBD1 (5 bases). The germline V and J ends were trimmed by 5 bases and 7 bases, with 18 bases remaining between them. CDR1 is SNHLY and CDR2 is FYNNEI in the germline V gene. CDR3 size: 14 residues. This CDR3 is CASSSYPKGVEQYF. CDR3 in DNA: TGTGCCAGCAGTTCCTATCCAAAAGGGGTAGAGCAGTACTTC.

With regard to this clonotype: This CDR3 fails to terminate in the conserved phenylalanine or tryptophan, so it likely reflects a read error. The chain joins TRBV7-8 to TRBJ1-1; D might be TRBD1 (5 bases). Trimming removed 6 bases at V and 1 base at J, with 12 bases between. CDR3 size: 14 residues. Per germline, CDR1 SGHVS and CDR2 FQNEAQ. The CDR3 sequence: CASRTSGGNTEAFL. CDR3 coding DNA: TGTGCCAGCAGGACCAGTGGGGGGAACACTGAAGCTTTCCTT.

The chain employs TRBV6-4 and TRBJ2-3; D is undetermined. This CDR3 comprises 14 residues. Germline CDR1 MRHNA, CDR2 SNTAGT. Trimming pared 6 bases from V and 4 bases from J, leaving 14 bases between. The CDR3 here is CASSAGRDSDTQYF. DNA for the CDR3: TGTGCCAGCAGCGCCGGTAGGGATTCAGATACGCAGTATTTT.

Ten or more counts support this clonotype. V gene TRBV6-5 combines with J gene TRBJ2-7, with no clear D. CDR1 is MNHEY and CDR2 is SVGAGI in the germline V gene. Trimming shortened V by 4 bases and J by 0 bases, and 7 bases separated the two germline ends. CDR3 length equals 13 residues. The CDR3: CASSSLSSYEQYF. The CDR3 DNA is TGTGCCAGCAGTTCCTTAAGCTCCTACGAGCAGTACTTC.

The gene calls are TRBV9 and TRBJ2-1; perhaps TRBD2 as D (6 bases). The CDR3 covers 14 residues. Germline lookup yields CDR1 SGDLS and CDR2 YYNGEE. Trimming left V 0 bases short and J 6 bases short, with 10 bases between. CDR3 sequence: CASSVDAGGNEQFF. For the CDR3, the DNA is TGTGCCAGCAGCGTAGATGCCGGGGGCAATGAGCAGTTCTTC.

This clonotype was seen repeatedly, ten times or more. The chain has TRBV30 and TRBJ1-5; unclear D gene. The CDR3 extends over 13 amino acids. Germline V CDR1 and CDR2: GTSNPN, SVGIG (reference sequence). V was trimmed by 2 bases and J by 2 bases, leaving 7 bases between them. The CDR3: CAWSPGGNQPQHF. The CDR3 coding sequence is TGTGCCTGGAGTCCCGGGGGCAATCAGCCCCAGCATTTT.

The rearrangement joins TRBV20-1 to TRBJ2-7; 10 bases are a match to TRBD1. The V segment lost 6 bases and the J segment 5 bases; nucleotides outside the gene matches: 4. This CDR3 contains 12 residues. CDR1 is DFQATT, CDR2 SNEGSKA, per germline (reference sequence). CDR3 DNA: TGCAGTGCCGGGGGGACAGGGGACGAGCAGTACTTC. Translation gives CSAGGTGDEQYF.

The J gene is TRBJ2-5, the V gene TRBV5-1; D may be TRBD2 (5 bases). CDR3 size: 14 residues. V shed 5 bases and J shed 4 bases, with 15 bases lying between them. CDR1 is SGHRS, CDR2 YFSETQ, per germline. The CDR3 coding sequence is TGCGCCAGCAGTAATCCACGAGGAGGAGAGACCCAGTACTTC. This encodes CASSNPRGGETQYF.

Only one count was recorded for this clonotype. Mismatch with germline at one junction end may stem from a read error. The chain couples TRBV5-1 to TRBJ2-3; D uncertain. This CDR3 spans 12 amino acids. Germline loops: CDR1 SGHRS, CDR2 YFSETQ. DNA of the CDR3: TGTGCCAGCAGTCATGTACCAGATACGCAGTATTTT. It is translated as CASSHVPDTQYF.

The chain carries TRBV9 and TRBJ2-5; 13 bases map to TRBD2. Trimming cost V 4 bases and J 4 bases; bases outside gene matches: 7. The CDR3 is 16 residues long. From germline, CDR1 is SGDLS and CDR2 YYNGEE. The CDR3 DNA reads as TGTGCCAGCAGCATTGGACTAGCGGGGGTACGAGAGACCCAGTACTTC. Residues: CASSIGLAGVRETQYF.

The chain combines TRBV19 with TRBJ2-7, with D unresolved. V was trimmed by 3 bases and J by 2 bases, leaving 11 bases between them. The CDR3 runs 14 residues. Germline V gene data show CDR1 as LNHDA and CDR2 as SQIVND (reference sequence). The CDR3 region is CASSISQETYEQYF. The CDR3 DNA reads as TGTGCCAGTAGTATCTCGCAGGAGACCTACGAGCAGTACTTC. The full variable domain, in which reference TRBV19 and TRBJ2-7 provide the parts outside the CDR3, is DGGITQSPKYLFRKEGQNVTLSCEQNLNHDAMYWYRQDPGQGLRLIYYSQIVNDFQKGDIAEGYSVSREKKESFPLTVTSAQKNPTAFYLCASSISQETYEQYFGPGTRLTVT.

There are many counts of this clonotype. The chain is built from TRBV5-5 and TRBJ1-4, with TRBD1 matching over 8 bases. CDR1 and CDR2 from the germline V gene are SGHKS and YYEKEE (reference sequence). Unmatched junction bases numbered 7, after V lost 5 bases and J lost 4 bases. CDR3 length: 15 residues. For the CDR3, the DNA is TGTGCCAGCAGACTGGGACAGGAGAGTAATGAAAAACTGTTTTTT. It codes for CASRLGQESNEKLFF.

Note on this clonotype: This may come from a read error, since a much larger clone is one base off. J is TRBJ2-5 and V is TRBV7-9, with D tentatively TRBD1 (5 bases). CDR3 length: 14 residues. Per germline, CDR1 SEHNR and CDR2 FQNEAQ (reference sequence). The CDR3 coding sequence is TGTGCCAGCACGTCAGGGTCCTTACAAGAGACCCATTACTTC. It encodes CASTSGSLQETHYF. The entire variable domain, with the rest obtained from reference TRBV7-9 and TRBJ2-5, is as follows: DTGVSQNPRHKITKRGQNVTFRCDPISEHNRLYWYRQTLGQGPEFLTYFQNEAQLEKSRLLSDRFSAERPKGSFSTLEIQRTEQGDSAMYLCASTSGSLQETHYFGPGTRLLVL.

A few counts support this clonotype. The chain couples TRBV19 to TRBJ2-2; 7 bases line up with TRBD2. This CDR3 is built from 15 residues. The J segment lost 2 bases and the V segment lost 5 bases, leaving 5 bases of the junction unmatched. Germline loops: CDR1 LNHDA, CDR2 SQIVND (reference sequence). CDR3 bases: TGTGCCAGTAGTCTGGCTAGCGGCAACACCGGGGAGCTGTTTTTT. Translation: CASSLASGNTGELFF.